These 2 T cell receptor beta chains share one sample of origin, sequenced in a study of blood T cell repertoires in COVID-19. The assay was immunoSEQ multiplex PCR, and TCRdb's table has in-frame clones only and misses some. In the table there are hundreds of thousands of clones, 89% of which are singletons. Sample: PBMCs or T cells enriched from blood (not recorded which). The receptors originated from a woman aged 40 to 55 who had recovered from COVID-19.

The chain couples TRBV27 to TRBJ2-3, with a weak D call TRBD1 (6 bases). The CDR3 spans 13 residues. The germline V gene encodes CDR1 MNHEY and CDR2 SMNVEV (reference sequence). V was clipped by 5 bases and J by 8 bases, with 14 bases between them. Written as DNA, the CDR3 is TGTGCCAGCAGTCCCCAGGCACAGGGTACGCAGTATTTT. It is translated as CASSPQAQGTQYF.

The CDR3 region is CASSTGDGPNYGYTF. The CDR3 bases are TGTGCCAGCAGCACGGGGGACGGACCAAACTATGGCTACACCTTC. V gene TRBV5-5 combines with J gene TRBJ1-2; tentative D call: TRBD1 (5 bases). Trimming took 4 bases from V and 2 from J, leaving 15 bases between them. Germline lookup yields CDR1 SGHKS and CDR2 YYEKEE (reference sequence). The CDR3 is 15 residues long.